Listed below are T cell receptor beta chains from one sample, sequenced in a study of cytomegalovirus exposure and HLA in healthy donors. The data were produced by immunoSEQ multiplex PCR, yet TCRdb's version contains in-frame clones alone and is incomplete. The data show roughly 59,000 clones, with about 63% seen just once and about a sixth held by the top ten. Material for sequencing was PBMCs. These receptors all stem from a man between 40 and 49 years old in good health and CMV-seropositive. CDR3s leave out the opening cysteine and the closing phenylalanine or tryptophan. Where a row states a size, it is once, few, many or the class of an expanded clone; other rows omit it.

cdr3_aa v_call clone_size j_call
ASSWGQMNTEAF TRBV7-2 NA TRBJ1-1
AAQLAGELF TRBV10-1 NA TRBJ2-2
SVEGWQGDTEAF TRBV29-1 NA TRBJ1-1
ASSSGGLNYGYT TRBV19 once TRBJ1-2
ASSLTGNSNQPQH TRBV11-2 NA TRBJ1-5
ASSYARREHEQY TRBV6-6 NA TRBJ2-7
ASSADSGSNQPQH TRBV2 NA TRBJ1-5
ASSQGGYSNQPQH TRBV19 NA TRBJ1-5
ASSLGTSSSYNEQF TRBV11-2 NA TRBJ2-1
ASSEEPSRGYT TRBV6-1 NA TRBJ1-2
ASRTGTSASEQY TRBV6-1 NA TRBJ2-7
ASSLLGGGTQY TRBV28 NA TRBJ2-3
ASRSPESYNEQF TRBV7-2 once TRBJ2-1
ASKWTGGSNQPQH TRBV19 NA TRBJ1-5
ASSSSGRGVYEQF TRBV5-4 NA TRBJ2-1
AWKPLPSGELF TRBV30 few TRBJ2-2
ASTSGASTDTQY TRBV5-6 NA TRBJ2-3
ASSSFLAGVKAHEQF TRBV7-9 NA TRBJ2-1
ASSFGGGYEQY TRBV4-3 NA TRBJ2-7
AISGDRDRATGELF TRBV10-3 NA TRBJ2-2
AISPIPTSGGFNEQF TRBV10-3 NA TRBJ2-1
ASRPTSGVTGETQY TRBV5-1 NA TRBJ2-5
ASTAGTGGYNEQF TRBV9 NA TRBJ2-1
ASRPPTSGSEF TRBV27 NA TRBJ2-1
ASSISPGPYEQY TRBV19 NA TRBJ2-7
ASRREQGGGYT TRBV7-9 few TRBJ1-2
ASSLGEAGELF TRBV11-2 NA TRBJ2-2
ASSISGVKTGELF TRBV19 NA TRBJ2-2
ASSPTEGSSYNEQF TRBV7-9 NA TRBJ2-1
ASSSRSGEKYNEQF TRBV19 few TRBJ2-1
ASSVETQDTEAF TRBV9 many TRBJ1-1
ASSGRTETQY TRBV9 few TRBJ2-5
ASSRLAREETQY TRBV11-1 NA TRBJ2-5
ASSLGSVQGTKHGYT TRBV7-9 NA TRBJ1-2
ASNRGPSAHEQF TRBV9 NA TRBJ2-1
ASSLFDRPNTEAF TRBV5-5 NA TRBJ1-1
AWSPLTSGGAYQY TRBV30 NA TRBJ2-4
AGGDVDTQY TRBV7-9 NA TRBJ2-3
ASSSGGRLPDTQY TRBV5-8 NA TRBJ2-3
SAAPVQGRNTEAF TRBV29-1 NA TRBJ1-1
ASQRRGEPQDEQF TRBV6-5 NA TRBJ2-1
ASSYVQGNNYGYT TRBV7-9 NA TRBJ1-2